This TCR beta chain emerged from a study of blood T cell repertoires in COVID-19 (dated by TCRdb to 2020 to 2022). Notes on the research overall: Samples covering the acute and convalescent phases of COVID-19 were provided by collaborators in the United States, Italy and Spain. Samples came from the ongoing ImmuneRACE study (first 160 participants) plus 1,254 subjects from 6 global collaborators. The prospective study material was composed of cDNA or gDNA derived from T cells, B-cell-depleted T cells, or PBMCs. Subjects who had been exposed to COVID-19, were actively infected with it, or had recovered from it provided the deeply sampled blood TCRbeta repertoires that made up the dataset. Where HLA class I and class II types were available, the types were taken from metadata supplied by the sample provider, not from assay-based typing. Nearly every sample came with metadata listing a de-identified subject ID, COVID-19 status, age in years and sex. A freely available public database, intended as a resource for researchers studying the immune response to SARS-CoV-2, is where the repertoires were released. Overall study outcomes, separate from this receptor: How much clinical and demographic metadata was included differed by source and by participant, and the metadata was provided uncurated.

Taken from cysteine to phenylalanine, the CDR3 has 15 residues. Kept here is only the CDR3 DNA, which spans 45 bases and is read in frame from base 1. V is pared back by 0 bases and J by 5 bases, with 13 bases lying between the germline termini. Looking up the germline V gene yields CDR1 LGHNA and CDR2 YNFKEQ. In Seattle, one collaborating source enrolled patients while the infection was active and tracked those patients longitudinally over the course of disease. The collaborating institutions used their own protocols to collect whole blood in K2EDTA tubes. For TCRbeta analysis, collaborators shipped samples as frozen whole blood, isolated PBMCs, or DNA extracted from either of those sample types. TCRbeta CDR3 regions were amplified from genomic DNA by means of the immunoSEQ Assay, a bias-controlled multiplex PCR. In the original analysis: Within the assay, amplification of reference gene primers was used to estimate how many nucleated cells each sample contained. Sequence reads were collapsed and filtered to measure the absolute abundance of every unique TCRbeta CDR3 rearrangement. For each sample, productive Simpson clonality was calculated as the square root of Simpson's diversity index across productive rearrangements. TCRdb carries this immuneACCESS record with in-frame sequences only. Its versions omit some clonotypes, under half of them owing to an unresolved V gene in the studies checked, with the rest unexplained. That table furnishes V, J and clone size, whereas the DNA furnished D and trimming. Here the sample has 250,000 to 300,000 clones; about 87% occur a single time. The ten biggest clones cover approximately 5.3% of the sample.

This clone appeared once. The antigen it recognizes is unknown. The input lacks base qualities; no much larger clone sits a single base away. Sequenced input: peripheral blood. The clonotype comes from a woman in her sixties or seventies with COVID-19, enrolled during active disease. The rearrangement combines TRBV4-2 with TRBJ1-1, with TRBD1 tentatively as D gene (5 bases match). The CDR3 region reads CASSQDLGAGTEAFF. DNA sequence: TGTGCCAGCAGCCAAGATTTAGGGGCAGGGACTGAAGCTTTCTTT.